This TCR beta chain appears in the sequencing data of a study of blood T cell repertoires in COVID-19. Overall study context: COVID-19 samples from acute and convalescent phases originated in the United States, Italy and Spain.

Germline CDR1 is KGHDR and CDR2 is SFDVKD. J was trimmed by 0 bases and V by 4 bases; bases with no gene match: 2. The CDR3 consists of 14 residues. Profiling relied on immunoSEQ multiplex PCR, and the TCRdb table lists in-frame clones only, not all of them. Of approximately 300,000 clones listed, roughly 88% were seen once; the top ten hold around 1.7%. This clonotype was obtained from a woman in her forties or fifties with acute or convalescent COVID-19. Specimen: peripheral blood. V is TRBV24-1 and J is TRBJ2-7, with TRBD1 matching 7 bases. The CDR3: CATSEQGNSYEQYF. CDR3 DNA sequence: TGTGCCACCAGTGAACAGGGGAACTCCTACGAGCAGTACTTC.